The 5 T cell receptor beta chains given below trace back to one sample, sequenced in a study of shared clonotypes between healthy human individuals. Data came from immunoSEQ multiplex PCR; TCRdb stores just in-frame clones and leaves some out. This sample has hundreds of thousands of clones, with 95% to 97% found just once. Sequenced input: memory CD8+ T cells sorted from blood. Subset described: CD45RO+ cells pooled with CCR7-negative TemRA cells. All receptors come from a man aged 25 to 40 in good health.

In regard to this clone: This same CDR3 is encoded by further DNA sequences in the sample. The V gene is TRBV7-9, the J gene TRBJ1-2, with 8 bases matching TRBD1. The germline gives CDR1 SEHNR, CDR2 FQNEAQ (reference sequence). There are 13 residues in the CDR3. J lost 5 bases, V lost 5 bases, and 4 bases had no gene match. This CDR3 is CASSATGGYGYTF. In DNA form, the CDR3 reads TGTGCCAGCAGCGCAACAGGGGGGTATGGCTACACCTTC.

A single count supports this clone. The chain joins TRBV29-1 to TRBJ2-7, with D unclear. The germline V gene has CDR1 SQVTM and CDR2 ANQGSEA. The length of the CDR3 is 12 residues. V was shortened by 0 bases and J by 2 bases, with 5 bases between the two germline ends. The CDR3 is CSVEEFPYEQYF. The CDR3 coding sequence is TGCAGCGTTGAAGAGTTTCCCTACGAGCAGTACTTC.

The chain joins TRBV6-5 to TRBJ2-1; TRBD2 agrees at 11 bases. The CDR3 sequence is 13 residues long. Germline CDR1 MNHEY, CDR2 SVGAGI. Losses at the gene ends were 9 bases for V and 4 bases for J; bases not matched to a gene: 2. For the CDR3, the DNA is TGTGCCAGTACTAGCGGGAGTTACAATGAGCAGTTCTTC. Amino acids: CASTSGSYNEQFF.

Concerning this clone itself: Other DNA sequences within the sample encode an identical CDR3. The J gene is TRBJ2-7, the V gene TRBV6-1; no clear D gene. Germline assignment: CDR1 MNHNS and CDR2 SASEGT. There are 11 residues in the CDR3. V was clipped by 3 bases and J by 4 bases, with 4 bases between them. The CDR3 reads CASSEGYEQYF. The CDR3 DNA reads TGTGCCAGCAGTGAGGGGTACGAGCAGTACTTC.

The chain joins TRBV2 to TRBJ1-5; the D is unclear. V gave up 4 bases and J gave up 2 bases, with 6 bases separating them. The CDR3 sequence is 13 residues long. Germline V gene lookup returns CDR1 SNHLY and CDR2 FYNNEI. The CDR3 sequence: CASSGRGNQPQHF. DNA for the CDR3: TGTGCCAGCAGTGGAAGGGGCAATCAGCCCCAGCATTTT. Looking up the rest from reference TRBV2 and TRBJ1-5 gives the full variable domain: EPEVTQTPSHQVTQMGQEVILRCVPISNHLYFYWYRQILGQKVEFLVSFYNNEISEKSEIFDDQFSVERPDGSNFTLKIRSTKLEDSAMYFCASSGRGNQPQHFGDGTRLSIL.